This T cell receptor (beta chain) was identified in a study of tumor and adjacent non-tumor tissue in lung cancer. Study context: Some 3.9 million productive TCRbeta reads were obtained per sample on average. General study points: Normal lung showed higher cumulative top 100 clone frequency than tumor. TCR diversity was significantly greater in tumor than normal lung tissue.

Germline assignment: CDR1 SQVTM and CDR2 ANQGSEA. This CDR3 spans 9 amino acids. Worth noting for this clonotype: The antigen remains unidentified. Germline and junction disagree at one end, which may indicate a read error.

RNA was extracted from bulk tissue without any cell sorting. Distant lung tissue was collected more than 3 cm away from the tumor edge. TCRbeta libraries were built with three rounds of nested PCR, modified from ARM-PCR. TCRdb used MiXCR to reprocess the multiplex PCR reads, holding one entry per CDR3 protein. The table includes about 50,000 distinct CDR3 sequences, 74% detected once. Sequencing was done on a sample of distant non-tumor lung tissue. This chain uses TRBV29-1 with TRBJ2-1, with a tentative D call TRBD2 (5 bases). The sequence was collected from a woman aged 55-69 years with non-small cell lung cancer. The CDR3, as DNA: TGTAGCGTTGTGAATGAGCAGTTTTTC. Translation gives CSVVNEQFF.